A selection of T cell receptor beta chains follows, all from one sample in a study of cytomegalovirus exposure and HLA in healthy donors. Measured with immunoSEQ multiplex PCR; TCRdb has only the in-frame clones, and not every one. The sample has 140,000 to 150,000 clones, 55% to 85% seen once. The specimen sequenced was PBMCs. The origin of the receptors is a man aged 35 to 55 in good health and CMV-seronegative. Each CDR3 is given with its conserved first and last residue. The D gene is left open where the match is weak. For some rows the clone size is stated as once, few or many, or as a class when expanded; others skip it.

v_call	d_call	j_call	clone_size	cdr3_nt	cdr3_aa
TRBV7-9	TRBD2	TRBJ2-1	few	TGTGCCAGCAGCGCGGGACTAGCGCGTGGTGAGCAGTTCTTC	CASSAGLARGEQFF
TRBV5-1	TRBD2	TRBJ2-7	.	TGCGCCAAAGTAACTAGCGGGGTCCCCCACGAGCAGTACTTC	CAKVTSGVPHEQYF
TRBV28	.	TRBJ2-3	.	TGTGCCAGCCGGGAGTCGACAGATACGCAGTATTTT	CASRESTDTQYF
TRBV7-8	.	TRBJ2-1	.	TGTGCCAGCAGCTTAGCCACGGACTTGTATGAGCAGTTCTTC	CASSLATDLYEQFF
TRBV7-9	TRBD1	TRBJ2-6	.	TGTGCCAGCAGCTCTCGGACAGGGGGTAGTGGGGCCAACGTCCTGACTTTC	CASSSRTGGSGANVLTF
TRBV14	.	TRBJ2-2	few	TGTGCCAGCAGCCTCCAAAACACCGGGGAGCTGTTTTTT	CASSLQNTGELFF
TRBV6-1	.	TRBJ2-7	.	TGTGCCAGCAGTGATCCGGGGTCGATCCGAGACTACGAGCAGTACTTC	CASSDPGSIRDYEQYF
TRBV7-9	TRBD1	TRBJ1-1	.	TGTGCCAGCAGCCCTCCAGGGGGTATATTGAACACTGAAGCTTTCTTT	CASSPPGGILNTEAFF
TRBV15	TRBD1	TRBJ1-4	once	TGTGCCACCAGCAGAAGACAGGGCGGGGATGAAAAACTGTTTTTT	CATSRRQGGDEKLFF
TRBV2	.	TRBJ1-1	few	TGTGCCAGCAGTGAAGCTAATGGAGGGGACGCTGAAGCTTTCTTT	CASSEANGGDAEAFF
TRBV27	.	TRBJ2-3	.	TGTGCCAGCAGAAACGGAGAGGTAGATACGCAGTATTTT	CASRNGEVDTQYF
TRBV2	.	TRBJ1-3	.	TGTGCCAGCAGTACAGGCTCTGGAAACACCATATATTTT	CASSTGSGNTIYF
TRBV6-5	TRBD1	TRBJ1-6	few	TGTGCCAGCAGTTACGACAGGGGGCCCCTCCACTTT	CASSYDRGPLHF
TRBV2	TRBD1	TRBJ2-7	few	TGTGCCAGCAGTTTTCGTCAGGGGGCTTACGAGCAGTACTTC	CASSFRQGAYEQYF
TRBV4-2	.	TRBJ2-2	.	TGTGCCAGCAGCCAAGATCGGACCGGGGAGCTGTTTTTT	CASSQDRTGELFF
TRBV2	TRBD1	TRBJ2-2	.	TGTGCCAGCTATAGTGCCTCGATTACAGGGGGCAAAAGAACTACCGGGGAGCTGTTTTTT	CASYSASITGGKRTTGELFF
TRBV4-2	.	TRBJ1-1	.	TGTGCCAGCAGCCACCTCTCGCGGGCGAACACTGAAGCTTTCTTT	CASSHLSRANTEAFF
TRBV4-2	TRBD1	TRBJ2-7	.	TGTGCCAGCAGCCTAGCCGGGACAGGAGATTACGAGCAGTACTTC	CASSLAGTGDYEQYF
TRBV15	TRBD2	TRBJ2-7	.	TGTGCCACCAGCCGGGGGGTTGGCGAGCAGTACTTC	CATSRGVGEQYF
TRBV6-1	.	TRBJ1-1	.	TGTGCCAGCAGCAGAGGGAACACTGAAGCTTTCTTT	CASSRGNTEAFF
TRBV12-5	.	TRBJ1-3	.	TGTGCTAGTGGTTTGGTACTCCCAGGGTCTGGAAACACCATATATTTT	CASGLVLPGSGNTIYF
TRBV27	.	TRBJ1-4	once	TGTGCCAGCAGTTTCCTTCACCAGGGGCCTAATGAAAAACTGTTTTTT	CASSFLHQGPNEKLFF
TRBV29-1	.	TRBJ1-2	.	TGCAGCGTTCAGGTCCTAACGGGGTATGGCTACACCTTC	CSVQVLTGYGYTF
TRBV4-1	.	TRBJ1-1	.	TGCGCCAGCAGCCAAGATCTTGGCCCAACTGAAGCTTTCTTT	CASSQDLGPTEAFF
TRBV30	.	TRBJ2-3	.	TGTGCCTGGAGTGTACTAGCAGGAGATACGCAGTATTTT	CAWSVLAGDTQYF
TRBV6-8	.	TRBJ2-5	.	TGTGCCAGCAGAGCGACCCTCGGGAATTCGGAGACCCAGTACTTC	CASRATLGNSETQYF
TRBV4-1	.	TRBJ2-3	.	TGCGCCAGCAGCCTCAATGGGGGCGCGAGCACAGATACGCAGTATTTT	CASSLNGGASTDTQYF
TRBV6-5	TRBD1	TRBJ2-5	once	TGTGCCAGCAGCAGGACAGGGCTGGGGCAAGAGACCCAGTACTTC	CASSRTGLGQETQYF
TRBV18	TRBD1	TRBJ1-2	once	TGTGCCAGCTCAGGAGACAGGGGCACCTATGGCTACACCTTC	CASSGDRGTYGYTF
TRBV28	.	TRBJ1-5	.	TGTGCCAGCAGCCCAACAGGTAATCAGCCCCAGCATTTT	CASSPTGNQPQHF
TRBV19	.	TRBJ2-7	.	TGTGCCAGTAGTATTACAGGGCTCCACGAGCAGTACTTC	CASSITGLHEQYF
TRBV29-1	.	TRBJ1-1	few	TGCAGCGTTAATAGGGGCGCAGCCCCTGAAGCTTTCTTT	CSVNRGAAPEAFF
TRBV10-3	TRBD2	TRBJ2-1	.	TGTGCCATCAGCGCGGAGCGGGAGGTGGAGAATGAGCAGTTCTTC	CAISAEREVENEQFF
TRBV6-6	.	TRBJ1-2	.	TGTGCCAGCAGTTACTCTGACAAAAATGGCTACACCTTC	CASSYSDKNGYTF
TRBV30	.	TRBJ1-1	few	TGTGCCTGGAGTGTAGGTAGGAGAATGAACACTGAAGCTTTCTTT	CAWSVGRRMNTEAFF
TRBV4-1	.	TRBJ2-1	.	TGCGCCAGCAGGTTAGCGGAGCCATCCTACAATGAGCAGTTCTTC	CASRLAEPSYNEQFF
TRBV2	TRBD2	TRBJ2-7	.	TGTGCCAGCAGATCCCTAGCGGGAGACTCCTACGAGCAGTACTTC	CASRSLAGDSYEQYF
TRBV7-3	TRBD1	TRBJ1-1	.	TGTGCCAGCAGCTTACAGGGGGCGCGTACTGAAGCTTTCTTT	CASSLQGARTEAFF
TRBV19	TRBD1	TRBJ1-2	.	TGTGCCAGTAGTCCCCAGGGACAGCAGGGCCAATATGGCTACCCCTTC	CASSPQGQQGQYGYPF
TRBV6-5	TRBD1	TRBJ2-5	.	TGTGCCAGCACCCGGACAGGGGGAGGGACCCAGTACTTC	CASTRTGGGTQYF
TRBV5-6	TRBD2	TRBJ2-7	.	TGTGCCAGCAGCGGTGGGGGACTAGTACTCGAGCAGTACTTC	CASSGGGLVLEQYF
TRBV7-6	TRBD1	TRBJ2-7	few	TGTGCCAGCAGCTTAGCTGACAGGGGGCCTCACGAGCAGTACTTC	CASSLADRGPHEQYF
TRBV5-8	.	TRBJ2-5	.	TGTGCCAGCAAAACGGGACACCGCCAAGAGACCCAGTACTTC	CASKTGHRQETQYF
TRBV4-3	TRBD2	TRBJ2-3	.	TGCGCCAGCAGCCAAGACAGACTAGCGACTAGCACAGATACGCAGTATTTT	CASSQDRLATSTDTQYF
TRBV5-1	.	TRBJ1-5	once	TGCGCCAGCAGCAGCTACAGGTTCCAGCTCAATCAGCCCCAGAATTTT	CASSSYRFQLNQPQNF
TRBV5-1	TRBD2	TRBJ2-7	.	TGCGCCAGCAGCTCCGGGTGGCTAGCGGGGGACATCTACGAGCAGTACTTC	CASSSGWLAGDIYEQYF
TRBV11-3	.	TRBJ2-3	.	TGTGCCAGCAGCTCAACGAGGGGGACAGATACGCAGTATTTT	CASSSTRGTDTQYF
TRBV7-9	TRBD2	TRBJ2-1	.	TGTGCCAGCAGCTTATGGGGGTTATTGGGGGAGGGCCGTGAGCAGTTCTTC	CASSLWGLLGEGREQFF